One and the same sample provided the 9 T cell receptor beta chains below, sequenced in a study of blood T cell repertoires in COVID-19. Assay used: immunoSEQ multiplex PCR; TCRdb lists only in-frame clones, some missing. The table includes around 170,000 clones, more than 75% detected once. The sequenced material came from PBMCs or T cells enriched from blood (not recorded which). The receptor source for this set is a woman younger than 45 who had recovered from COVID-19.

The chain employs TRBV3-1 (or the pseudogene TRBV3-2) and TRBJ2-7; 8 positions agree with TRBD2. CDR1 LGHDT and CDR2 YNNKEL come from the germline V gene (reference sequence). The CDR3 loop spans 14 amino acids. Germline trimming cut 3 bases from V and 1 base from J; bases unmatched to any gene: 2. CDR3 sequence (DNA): TGTGCCAGCAGCCAGACTAGCGCGTCCTACGAGCAGTACTTC. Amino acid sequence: CASSQTSASYEQYF.

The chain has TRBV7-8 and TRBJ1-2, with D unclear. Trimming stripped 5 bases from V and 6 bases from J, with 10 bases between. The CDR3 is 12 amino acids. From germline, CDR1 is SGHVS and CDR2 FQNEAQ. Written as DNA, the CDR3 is TGTGCCAGCAGCCCGTCGGGAAATGGCTACACCTTC. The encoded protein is CASSPSGNGYTF.

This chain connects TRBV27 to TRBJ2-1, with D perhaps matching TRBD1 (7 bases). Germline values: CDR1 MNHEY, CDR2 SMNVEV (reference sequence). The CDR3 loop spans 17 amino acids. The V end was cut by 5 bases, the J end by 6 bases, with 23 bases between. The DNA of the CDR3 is TGTGCCAGCAGTCCGGGACAGTCAGGACTACCCTCCAATGAGCAGTTCTTC. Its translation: CASSPGQSGLPSNEQFF.

CDR3 residues: CASSHRDRAYEQYF. CDR3 coding DNA: TGTGCCAGCAGCCACCGGGACAGAGCCTACGAGCAGTACTTC. The rearrangement joins TRBV3-1 (or the pseudogene TRBV3-2) to TRBJ2-7, with 7 bases identical to TRBD1. J lost 2 bases, V lost 3 bases, and 4 bases had no gene match. Germline CDR1 and CDR2: LGHDT and YNNKEL (reference sequence). This CDR3 contains 14 residues.

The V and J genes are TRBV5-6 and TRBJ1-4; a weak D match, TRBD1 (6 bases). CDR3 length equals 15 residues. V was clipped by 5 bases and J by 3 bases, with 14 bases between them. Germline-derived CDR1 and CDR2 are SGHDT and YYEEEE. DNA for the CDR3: TGTGCCAGCAGGGAAGGACAGTCCGCTAATGAAAAACTGTTTTTT. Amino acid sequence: CASREGQSANEKLFF.

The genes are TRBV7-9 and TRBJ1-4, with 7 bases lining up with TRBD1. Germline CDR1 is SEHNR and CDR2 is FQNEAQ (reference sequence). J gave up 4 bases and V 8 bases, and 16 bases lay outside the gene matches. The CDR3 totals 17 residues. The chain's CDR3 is CASVIRDRRIFNEKLFF. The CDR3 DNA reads TGTGCCAGCGTAATCCGGGACAGAAGGATTTTTAATGAAAAACTGTTTTTT.

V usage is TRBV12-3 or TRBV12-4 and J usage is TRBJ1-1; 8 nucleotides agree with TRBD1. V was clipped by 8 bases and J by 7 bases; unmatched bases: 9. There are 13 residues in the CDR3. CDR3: CASQRAGTGEAFF. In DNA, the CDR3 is TGTGCCAGCCAAAGGGCGGGGACAGGTGAAGCTTTCTTT.

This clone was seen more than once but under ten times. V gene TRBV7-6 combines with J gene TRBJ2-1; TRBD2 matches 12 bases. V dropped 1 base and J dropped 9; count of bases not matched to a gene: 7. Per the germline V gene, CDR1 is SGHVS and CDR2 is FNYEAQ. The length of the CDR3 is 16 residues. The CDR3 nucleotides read TGTGCCAGCAGCTTAGAGACTAGCGGGAGCGGGGTTGAGCAGTTCTTC. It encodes CASSLETSGSGVEQFF. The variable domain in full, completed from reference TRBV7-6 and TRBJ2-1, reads GAGVSQSPRYKVTKRGQDVALRCDPISGHVSLYWYRQALGQGPEFLTYFNYEAQQDKSGLPNDRFSAERPEGSISTLTIQRTEQRDSAMYRCASSLETSGSGVEQFFGPGTRLTVL.

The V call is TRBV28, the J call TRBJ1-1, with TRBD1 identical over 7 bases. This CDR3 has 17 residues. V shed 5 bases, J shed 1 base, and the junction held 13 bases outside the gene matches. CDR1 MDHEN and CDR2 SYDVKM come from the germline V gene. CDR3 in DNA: TGTGCCAGCAGTCCCGGGACAGCGTCCCTAAGGAACACTGAAGCTTTCTTT. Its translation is CASSPGTASLRNTEAFF.